This T cell receptor (beta chain) was documented in a study of blood T cell repertoires in COVID-19. As for the study in general: From the United States, Italy and Spain came samples of acute and convalescent COVID-19.

As originally analysed: By means of reference gene primer amplification, nucleated cell counts were estimated. Produced via immunoSEQ multiplex PCR; TCRdb's table is partial and in-frame only. That table gives V, J and clone size, and the DNA gave D and trimming. The data contain roughly 100,000 clones, around 90% of them seen just once; the ten biggest clones take up 4.5% to 6%. The CDR3 is made up of 15 amino acids. The V gene's germline CDR1 is SGHNT and CDR2 YENEEA. The V gene lost 5 bases and the J gene lost 5 bases, with 18 bases spanning the gap. The source of this sequence is a human donor in a cohort sampled during active COVID-19. The chain uses TRBV11-3 and TRBJ1-2, with D possibly being TRBD1 (6 bases). Sequencing input: peripheral blood. The CDR3 protein is CASSRDGRQGYGYTF. The CDR3 DNA reads as TGTGCCAGCAGCCGAGACGGCAGGCAGGGGTATGGCTACACCTTC.